One and the same sample provided the 15 T cell receptor beta chains below, sequenced in a study of PD-1 blockade in classical Hodgkin lymphoma. Relapses following autologous stem cell transplantation were seen in all patients, with brentuximab vedotin exposure varying. Sequencing was performed with immunoSEQ multiplex PCR; in TCRdb, only in-frame clones are kept and a portion is missing. This sample carries some 23,000 clones, approximately 74% of them seen once, and the ten largest clones take about 15%. This specimen was peripheral blood mononuclear cells (PBMCs), taken at baseline. The receptors stem from a human donor with classical Hodgkin lymphoma.

This chain joins TRBV29-1 and TRBJ2-5; 13 positions match TRBD2. V gave up 5 bases and J gave up 3 bases; unmatched junction bases: 6. Germline assignment: CDR1 SQVTM and CDR2 ANQGSEA. The CDR3 spans 15 residues. The DNA for the CDR3 is TGCAGCGTTAGGACTAGCGGGAGCTGGAAAGAGACCCAGTACTTC. Translating it yields CSVRTSGSWKETQYF.

The gene calls are TRBV19 and TRBJ2-1; tentatively, D is TRBD1 (5 bases). Germline loops: CDR1 LNHDA, CDR2 SQIVND (reference sequence). CDR3 size: 15 residues. V lost 4 bases, J lost 1 base, and 11 bases lay in between. Here the CDR3 DNA reads TGTGCCAGTAGTAGTCAGGGTACGTCCTACAATGAGCAGTTCTTC. Protein product: CASSSQGTSYNEQFF.

The CDR3 sequence: CASSQERGPGAFF. The CDR3 DNA reads TGCGCCAGCAGTCAAGAAAGGGGACCGGGAGCTTTCTTT. The chain employs TRBV23-1 and TRBJ1-1; D may be TRBD1 (5 bases). TRBV23-1 is marked as an open reading frame, function uncertain. The CDR3 sequence is 13 residues long. The ends were cut back, 2 bases at V and 10 bases at J, with 14 bases in the middle.

The gene calls are TRBV7-9 and TRBJ1-5; D unclear. Germline CDR1 and CDR2: SEHNR and FQNEAQ (reference sequence). The V gene lost 4 bases and the J gene lost 1 base, with 11 bases spanning the gap. This CDR3 spans 15 amino acids. The CDR3 here is CASSSEPGSNQPQHF. As DNA, the CDR3 is TGTGCCAGCAGCTCCGAGCCCGGGAGCAATCAGCCCCAGCATTTT.

The CDR3 here is CASTIGGGGTEAFF. In nucleotides, the CDR3 is TGTGCCAGCACCATCGGGGGGGGTGGCACTGAAGCTTTCTTT. The V gene is TRBV6-5, the J gene TRBJ1-1; D is perhaps TRBD1 (5 bases). Per germline, CDR1 MNHEY and CDR2 SVGAGI. The CDR3 contains 14 residues. The V end lost 7 bases, the J end lost 4 bases, and 16 bases lay between the germline ends.

V and J are TRBV18 and TRBJ1-1, with D uncertain. The CDR3 totals 14 residues. From germline, CDR1 is KGHSH and CDR2 LQKENI. The germline V and J ends were trimmed by 3 bases and 7 bases, with 15 bases remaining between them. The CDR3 DNA sequence: TGTGCCAGCTCACCTATCACCCAAGCAGGTGAAGCTTTCTTT. Translation: CASSPITQAGEAFF.

This clone is a singleton in its sample. The gene calls are TRBV6-1 and TRBJ2-1; no clear D. The V end was cut by 8 bases, the J end by 7 bases, with 15 bases between. CDR3 length: 13 amino acids. CDR1 is MNHNS and CDR2 is SASEGT in the germline V gene. CDR3 DNA: TGTGCCAGCCTGATGGGATTCTATAATGAGCAGTTCTTC. The encoded protein is CASLMGFYNEQFF.

The rearrangement joins TRBV20-1 to TRBJ1-6, with 7 bases lining up with TRBD1. The CDR3 length is 11 residues. V trimming: 5 bases; J trimming: 13 bases; junction bases outside the gene matches: 5. Per the germline V gene, CDR1 is DFQATT and CDR2 is SNEGSKA (reference sequence). The DNA of the CDR3 is TGCAGTGCTGCCCAGGGGGGTCCCCTCCACTTT. Translation: CSAAQGGPLHF.

This chain links TRBV27 with TRBJ1-2, with 8 bases lining up with TRBD1. Germline-derived CDR1 and CDR2 are MNHEY and SMNVEV (reference sequence). This CDR3 contains 14 residues. V gave up 6 bases and J gave up 8 bases; unmatched junction bases: 11. CDR3 loop: CASSQNQGARGYTF. CDR3 bases: TGTGCCAGCAGCCAAAACCAGGGGGCGCGGGGCTACACCTTC.

In this sample, this clone turned up a few times. This chain uses TRBV18 with TRBJ1-5; 9 nucleotides align to TRBD1. Germline lookup yields CDR1 KGHSH and CDR2 LQKENI. V lost 3 bases, J lost 7 bases, and 10 bases stayed unmatched. This CDR3 region has 16 residues. CDR3 protein: CASSPSAGQGRQPQHF. The CDR3 nucleotides are TGTGCCAGCTCACCGTCCGCGGGACAGGGAAGGCAGCCCCAGCATTTT.

The chain carries TRBV5-1 and TRBJ1-1; no clear D. The length of the CDR3 is 13 residues. Trimming stripped 0 bases from V and 6 bases from J, with 9 bases between. Germline V gene lookup returns CDR1 SGHRS and CDR2 YFSETQ. In nucleotides, the CDR3 is TGCGCCAGCAGCTTGGCCTTTGCGGCTGAAGCTTTCTTT. As protein: CASSLAFAAEAFF.

As DNA, the CDR3 is TGTGCCAGCCGGACAGGGCGCAAGGAGACCCAGTACTTC. This codes for CASRTGRKETQYF. The V gene is TRBV6-1, the J gene TRBJ2-5; TRBD1 matches at 8 bases. Per germline, CDR1 MNHNS and CDR2 SASEGT. This CDR3 is 13 amino acids long. V lost 8 bases to trimming and J lost 5 bases; unmatched junction nucleotides: 7.

The CDR3 protein is CASSFVAGGTTDTQYF. The CDR3 region has the DNA TGTGCCAGCAGCTTTGTGGCGGGAGGAACCACAGATACGCAGTATTTT. The chain has TRBV7-2 and TRBJ2-3; 8 nucleotides align to TRBD2. Unmatched junction bases numbered 7, after V lost 3 bases and J lost 2 bases. The germline gives CDR1 SGHTA, CDR2 FQGNSA. CDR3 size: 16 residues.

The rearrangement joins TRBV28 to TRBJ1-3, with D possibly matching TRBD1 (5 bases). CDR3 size: 15 residues. Germline V gives CDR1 MDHEN, CDR2 SYDVKM. Deletions cut 2 bases from V and 2 bases from J, with 10 bases between. CDR3 amino acids: CASSLMGPPGNTIYF. DNA of the CDR3: TGTGCCAGCAGTTTAATGGGACCCCCTGGAAACACCATATATTTT. Variable domain in full (rest from reference TRBV28 and TRBJ1-3): DVKVTQSSRYLVKRTGEKVFLECVQDMDHENMFWYRQDPGLGLRLIYFSYDVKMKEKGDIPEGYSVSREKKERFSLILESASTNQTSMYLCASSLMGPPGNTIYFGEGSWLTVV.

This sequence joins TRBV6-5 and TRBJ1-4; the D gene is possibly TRBD1 (5 bases). This CDR3 region has 13 residues. Trimming left V 6 bases short and J 8 bases short, with 13 bases between. Germline V lookup: CDR1 MNHEY, CDR2 SVGAGI. The CDR3 nucleotides are TGTGCCAGCAGGCCTTTAGACAGCGAAAAACTGTTTTTT. Protein sequence: CASRPLDSEKLFF.